These 9 T cell receptor beta chains were sequenced from one sample in a study of response to subunit inactivated influenza vaccine. Via MiXCR, TCRdb re-called the RT-PCR reads, giving one row per CDR3 protein. This table has about 480,000 distinct CDR3 sequences, around 13% appearing once. This sample comprised PBMCs from blood, obtained 45 days after vaccination. The receptor set was obtained from a man aged 45 to 65 who received an inactivated influenza vaccine.

This chain joins TRBV5-1 and TRBJ2-2, with D perhaps given as TRBD1 or TRBD2 (5 bases each). V lost 3 bases and J 3 bases, leaving 12 bases between the germline ends. The V gene's germline CDR1 is SGHRS and CDR2 YFSETQ. This CDR3 has 15 residues. The CDR3 sequence is CASSSGRGDTGELFF. The CDR3 DNA sequence: TGCGCCAGCAGCTCCGGCCGAGGGGACACCGGGGAGCTGTTTTTT. Filled out from reference TRBV5-1 and TRBJ2-2, the complete variable domain reads KAGVTQTPRYLIKTRGQQVTLSCSPISGHRSVSWYQQTPGQGLQFLFEYFSETQRNKGNFPGRFSGRQFSNSRSEMNVSTLELGDSALYLCASSSGRGDTGELFFGEGSRLTVL.

The chain uses TRBV12-3 or TRBV12-4 and TRBJ2-1, with TRBD2 identical over 9 bases. This CDR3 contains 14 residues. V shed 8 bases and J 3 bases; nucleotides not matched to a gene: 5. DNA for the CDR3: TGTGCCAGCCCGGGCGGGGGGGACTACAATGAGCAGTTCTTC. It is translated as CASPGGGDYNEQFF.

Only a few counts were recorded for this clonotype. The gene calls are TRBV20-1 and TRBJ1-1; maybe TRBD1 (5 bases). This CDR3 region has 15 residues. The germline CDR1 and CDR2 sequences are DFQATT and SNEGSKA (reference sequence). The ends were cut back, 6 bases at V and 3 bases at J, with 20 bases in the middle. The CDR3 region is CSAMGGVLGYTEAFF. The CDR3 nucleotides read TGCAGTGCCATGGGGGGGGTTTTAGGGTACACTGAAGCTTTCTTT.

V gene TRBV20-1 combines with J gene TRBJ2-5; 8 nucleotides match TRBD2. Germline assignment: CDR1 DFQATT and CDR2 SNEGSKA (reference sequence). The J segment lost 1 base and the V segment lost 4 bases, leaving 5 bases of the junction unmatched. CDR3 size: 14 residues. The CDR3 nucleotides read TGCAGTGCTAACCCAGGGACTAGCCAAGAGACCCAGTACTTC. Translation gives CSANPGTSQETQYF.

This clonotype was observed once. This chain links TRBV6-2 or TRBV6-3 with TRBJ2-3; 9 bases line up with TRBD2. Germline CDR1 reads MNHEY; CDR2 reads SVGEGT. The CDR3 has 17 amino acids. The V segment lost 1 base and the J segment 3 bases; nucleotides outside the gene matches: 8. CDR3 in DNA: TGTGCCAGCAGTTACTTACGCGGGAGGGATGTGACAGATACGCAGTATTTT. This translates into CASSYLRGRDVTDTQYF.

Only a few counts were recorded for this clonotype. V usage is TRBV6-2 or TRBV6-3 and J usage is TRBJ1-3; no firm D call. Germline values: CDR1 MNHEY, CDR2 SVGEGT. V was shortened by 3 bases and J by 1 base, with 10 bases between the two germline ends. This CDR3 is built from 15 residues. This CDR3 reads CASSYSVASGNTIYF. CDR3 DNA: TGTGCCAGCAGTTATTCGGTAGCTTCTGGAAACACCATATATTTT.

In this sample, this clonotype turned up many times. The chain employs TRBV11-1 and TRBJ1-1, with D hard to call. Germline CDR1 reads SGHAT; CDR2 reads FQDESV (reference sequence). Trimming stripped 0 bases from V and 5 bases from J, with 7 bases between. CDR3 length: 13 residues. DNA of the CDR3: TGTGCCAGCAGCTTAGCGCCGTCGACTGAAGCTTTCTTT. It codes for CASSLAPSTEAFF.

This clonotype has a handful of counts. V is TRBV20-1 and J is TRBJ2-7, with TRBD1 as a possible D gene (6 bases). V lost 3 bases to trimming and J lost 2 bases, with 14 bases between them. Per germline, CDR1 DFQATT and CDR2 SNEGSKA (reference sequence). CDR3 length equals 14 residues. CDR3 sequence: CSASHRVRPYEQYF. DNA of the CDR3: TGCAGTGCTAGTCACAGGGTTAGGCCCTACGAGCAGTACTTC.

The J gene is TRBJ2-1, the V gene TRBV6-4; D call uncertain. Germline-derived CDR1 and CDR2 are MRHNA and SNTAGT. V lost 1 base to trimming and J lost 9 bases, with 13 bases between them. There are 14 residues in the CDR3. This CDR3 reads CASSDYPSGFEQFF. CDR3 nucleotide sequence: TGTGCCAGCAGTGACTACCCGTCGGGTTTTGAGCAGTTCTTC.